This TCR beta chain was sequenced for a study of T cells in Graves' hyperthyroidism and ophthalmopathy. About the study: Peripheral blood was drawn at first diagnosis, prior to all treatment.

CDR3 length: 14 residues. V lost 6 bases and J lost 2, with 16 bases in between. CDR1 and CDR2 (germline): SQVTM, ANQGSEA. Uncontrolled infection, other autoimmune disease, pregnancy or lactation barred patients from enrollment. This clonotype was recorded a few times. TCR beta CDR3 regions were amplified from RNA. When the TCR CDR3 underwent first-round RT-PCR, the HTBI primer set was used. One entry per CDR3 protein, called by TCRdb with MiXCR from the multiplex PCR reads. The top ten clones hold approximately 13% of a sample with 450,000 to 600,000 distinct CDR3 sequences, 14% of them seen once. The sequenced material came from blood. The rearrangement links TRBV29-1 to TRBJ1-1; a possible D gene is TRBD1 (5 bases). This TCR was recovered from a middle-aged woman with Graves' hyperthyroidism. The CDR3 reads CSVSPGKVNTEAFF. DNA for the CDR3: TGCAGCGTCTCCCCAGGGAAGGTAAACACTGAAGCTTTCTTT.